This T cell receptor (beta chain) emerged from a study of cytomegalovirus exposure and HLA in healthy donors. The PCR made use of 60 Vbeta and 13 Jbeta primers. This table comes from immunoSEQ multiplex PCR, and its TCRdb copy is limited to in-frame clones, with some not included. This sample has hundreds of thousands of clones, with about 82% found just once. Healthy bone marrow donors formed the donor group. Germline loops: CDR1 WNHNN, CDR2 SYGVQD (reference sequence). The CDR3 is 14 amino acids. V was clipped by 9 bases and J by 0 bases, with 12 bases between them. The chain is built from TRBV10-1 and TRBJ2-4; D call uncertain. The receptor was isolated from a man in his thirties or forties in good health and CMV-seronegative. Sequencing input: PBMCs. The CDR3 here is CASLILVAKNIQYF. The CDR3 DNA follows: TGCGCCAGTCTTATCCTCGTAGCCAAAAACATTCAGTACTTC.